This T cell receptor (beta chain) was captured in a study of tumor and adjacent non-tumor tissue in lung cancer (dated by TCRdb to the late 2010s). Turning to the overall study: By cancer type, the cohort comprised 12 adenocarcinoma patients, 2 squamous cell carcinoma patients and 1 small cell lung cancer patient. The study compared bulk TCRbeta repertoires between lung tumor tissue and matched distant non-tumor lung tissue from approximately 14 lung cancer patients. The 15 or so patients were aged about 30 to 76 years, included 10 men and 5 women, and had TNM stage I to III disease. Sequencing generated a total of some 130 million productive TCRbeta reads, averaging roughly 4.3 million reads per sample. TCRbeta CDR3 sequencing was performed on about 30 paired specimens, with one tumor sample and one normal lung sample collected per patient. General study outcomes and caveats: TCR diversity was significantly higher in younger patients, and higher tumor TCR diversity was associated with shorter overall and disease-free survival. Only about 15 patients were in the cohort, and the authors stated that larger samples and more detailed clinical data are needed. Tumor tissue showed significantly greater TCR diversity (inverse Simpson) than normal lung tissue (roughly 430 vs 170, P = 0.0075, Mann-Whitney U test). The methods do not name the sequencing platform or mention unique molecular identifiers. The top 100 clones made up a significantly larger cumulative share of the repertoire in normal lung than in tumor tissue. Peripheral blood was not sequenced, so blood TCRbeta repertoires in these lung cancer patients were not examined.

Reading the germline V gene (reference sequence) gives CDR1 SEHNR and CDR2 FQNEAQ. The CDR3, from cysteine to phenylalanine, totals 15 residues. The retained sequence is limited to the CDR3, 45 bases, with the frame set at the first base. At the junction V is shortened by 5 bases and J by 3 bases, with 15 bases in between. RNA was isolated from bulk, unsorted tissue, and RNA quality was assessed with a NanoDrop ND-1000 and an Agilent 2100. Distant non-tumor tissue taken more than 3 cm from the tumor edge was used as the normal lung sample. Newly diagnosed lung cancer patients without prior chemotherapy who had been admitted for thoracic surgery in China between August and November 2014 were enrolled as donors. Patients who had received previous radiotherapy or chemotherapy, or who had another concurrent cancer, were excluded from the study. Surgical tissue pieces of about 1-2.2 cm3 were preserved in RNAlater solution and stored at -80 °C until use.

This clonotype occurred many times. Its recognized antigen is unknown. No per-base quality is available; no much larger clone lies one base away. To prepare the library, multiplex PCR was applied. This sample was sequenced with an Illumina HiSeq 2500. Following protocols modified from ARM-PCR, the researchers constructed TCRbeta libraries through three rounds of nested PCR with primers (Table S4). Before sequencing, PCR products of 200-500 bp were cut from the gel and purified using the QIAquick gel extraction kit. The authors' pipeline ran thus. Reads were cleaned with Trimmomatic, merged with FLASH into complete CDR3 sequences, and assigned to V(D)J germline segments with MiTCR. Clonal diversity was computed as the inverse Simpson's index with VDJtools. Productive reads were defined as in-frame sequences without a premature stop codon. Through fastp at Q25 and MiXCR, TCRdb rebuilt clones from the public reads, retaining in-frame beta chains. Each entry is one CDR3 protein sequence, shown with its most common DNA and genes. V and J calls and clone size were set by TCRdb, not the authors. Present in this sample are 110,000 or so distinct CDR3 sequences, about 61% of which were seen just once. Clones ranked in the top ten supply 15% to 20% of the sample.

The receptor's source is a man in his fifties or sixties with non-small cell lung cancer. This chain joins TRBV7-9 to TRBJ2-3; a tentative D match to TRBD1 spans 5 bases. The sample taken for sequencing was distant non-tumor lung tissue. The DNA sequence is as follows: TGTGCCAGCAGCCCGCATGGGGCCGGGACAGATACGCAGTATTTT. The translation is CASSPHGAGTDTQYF.